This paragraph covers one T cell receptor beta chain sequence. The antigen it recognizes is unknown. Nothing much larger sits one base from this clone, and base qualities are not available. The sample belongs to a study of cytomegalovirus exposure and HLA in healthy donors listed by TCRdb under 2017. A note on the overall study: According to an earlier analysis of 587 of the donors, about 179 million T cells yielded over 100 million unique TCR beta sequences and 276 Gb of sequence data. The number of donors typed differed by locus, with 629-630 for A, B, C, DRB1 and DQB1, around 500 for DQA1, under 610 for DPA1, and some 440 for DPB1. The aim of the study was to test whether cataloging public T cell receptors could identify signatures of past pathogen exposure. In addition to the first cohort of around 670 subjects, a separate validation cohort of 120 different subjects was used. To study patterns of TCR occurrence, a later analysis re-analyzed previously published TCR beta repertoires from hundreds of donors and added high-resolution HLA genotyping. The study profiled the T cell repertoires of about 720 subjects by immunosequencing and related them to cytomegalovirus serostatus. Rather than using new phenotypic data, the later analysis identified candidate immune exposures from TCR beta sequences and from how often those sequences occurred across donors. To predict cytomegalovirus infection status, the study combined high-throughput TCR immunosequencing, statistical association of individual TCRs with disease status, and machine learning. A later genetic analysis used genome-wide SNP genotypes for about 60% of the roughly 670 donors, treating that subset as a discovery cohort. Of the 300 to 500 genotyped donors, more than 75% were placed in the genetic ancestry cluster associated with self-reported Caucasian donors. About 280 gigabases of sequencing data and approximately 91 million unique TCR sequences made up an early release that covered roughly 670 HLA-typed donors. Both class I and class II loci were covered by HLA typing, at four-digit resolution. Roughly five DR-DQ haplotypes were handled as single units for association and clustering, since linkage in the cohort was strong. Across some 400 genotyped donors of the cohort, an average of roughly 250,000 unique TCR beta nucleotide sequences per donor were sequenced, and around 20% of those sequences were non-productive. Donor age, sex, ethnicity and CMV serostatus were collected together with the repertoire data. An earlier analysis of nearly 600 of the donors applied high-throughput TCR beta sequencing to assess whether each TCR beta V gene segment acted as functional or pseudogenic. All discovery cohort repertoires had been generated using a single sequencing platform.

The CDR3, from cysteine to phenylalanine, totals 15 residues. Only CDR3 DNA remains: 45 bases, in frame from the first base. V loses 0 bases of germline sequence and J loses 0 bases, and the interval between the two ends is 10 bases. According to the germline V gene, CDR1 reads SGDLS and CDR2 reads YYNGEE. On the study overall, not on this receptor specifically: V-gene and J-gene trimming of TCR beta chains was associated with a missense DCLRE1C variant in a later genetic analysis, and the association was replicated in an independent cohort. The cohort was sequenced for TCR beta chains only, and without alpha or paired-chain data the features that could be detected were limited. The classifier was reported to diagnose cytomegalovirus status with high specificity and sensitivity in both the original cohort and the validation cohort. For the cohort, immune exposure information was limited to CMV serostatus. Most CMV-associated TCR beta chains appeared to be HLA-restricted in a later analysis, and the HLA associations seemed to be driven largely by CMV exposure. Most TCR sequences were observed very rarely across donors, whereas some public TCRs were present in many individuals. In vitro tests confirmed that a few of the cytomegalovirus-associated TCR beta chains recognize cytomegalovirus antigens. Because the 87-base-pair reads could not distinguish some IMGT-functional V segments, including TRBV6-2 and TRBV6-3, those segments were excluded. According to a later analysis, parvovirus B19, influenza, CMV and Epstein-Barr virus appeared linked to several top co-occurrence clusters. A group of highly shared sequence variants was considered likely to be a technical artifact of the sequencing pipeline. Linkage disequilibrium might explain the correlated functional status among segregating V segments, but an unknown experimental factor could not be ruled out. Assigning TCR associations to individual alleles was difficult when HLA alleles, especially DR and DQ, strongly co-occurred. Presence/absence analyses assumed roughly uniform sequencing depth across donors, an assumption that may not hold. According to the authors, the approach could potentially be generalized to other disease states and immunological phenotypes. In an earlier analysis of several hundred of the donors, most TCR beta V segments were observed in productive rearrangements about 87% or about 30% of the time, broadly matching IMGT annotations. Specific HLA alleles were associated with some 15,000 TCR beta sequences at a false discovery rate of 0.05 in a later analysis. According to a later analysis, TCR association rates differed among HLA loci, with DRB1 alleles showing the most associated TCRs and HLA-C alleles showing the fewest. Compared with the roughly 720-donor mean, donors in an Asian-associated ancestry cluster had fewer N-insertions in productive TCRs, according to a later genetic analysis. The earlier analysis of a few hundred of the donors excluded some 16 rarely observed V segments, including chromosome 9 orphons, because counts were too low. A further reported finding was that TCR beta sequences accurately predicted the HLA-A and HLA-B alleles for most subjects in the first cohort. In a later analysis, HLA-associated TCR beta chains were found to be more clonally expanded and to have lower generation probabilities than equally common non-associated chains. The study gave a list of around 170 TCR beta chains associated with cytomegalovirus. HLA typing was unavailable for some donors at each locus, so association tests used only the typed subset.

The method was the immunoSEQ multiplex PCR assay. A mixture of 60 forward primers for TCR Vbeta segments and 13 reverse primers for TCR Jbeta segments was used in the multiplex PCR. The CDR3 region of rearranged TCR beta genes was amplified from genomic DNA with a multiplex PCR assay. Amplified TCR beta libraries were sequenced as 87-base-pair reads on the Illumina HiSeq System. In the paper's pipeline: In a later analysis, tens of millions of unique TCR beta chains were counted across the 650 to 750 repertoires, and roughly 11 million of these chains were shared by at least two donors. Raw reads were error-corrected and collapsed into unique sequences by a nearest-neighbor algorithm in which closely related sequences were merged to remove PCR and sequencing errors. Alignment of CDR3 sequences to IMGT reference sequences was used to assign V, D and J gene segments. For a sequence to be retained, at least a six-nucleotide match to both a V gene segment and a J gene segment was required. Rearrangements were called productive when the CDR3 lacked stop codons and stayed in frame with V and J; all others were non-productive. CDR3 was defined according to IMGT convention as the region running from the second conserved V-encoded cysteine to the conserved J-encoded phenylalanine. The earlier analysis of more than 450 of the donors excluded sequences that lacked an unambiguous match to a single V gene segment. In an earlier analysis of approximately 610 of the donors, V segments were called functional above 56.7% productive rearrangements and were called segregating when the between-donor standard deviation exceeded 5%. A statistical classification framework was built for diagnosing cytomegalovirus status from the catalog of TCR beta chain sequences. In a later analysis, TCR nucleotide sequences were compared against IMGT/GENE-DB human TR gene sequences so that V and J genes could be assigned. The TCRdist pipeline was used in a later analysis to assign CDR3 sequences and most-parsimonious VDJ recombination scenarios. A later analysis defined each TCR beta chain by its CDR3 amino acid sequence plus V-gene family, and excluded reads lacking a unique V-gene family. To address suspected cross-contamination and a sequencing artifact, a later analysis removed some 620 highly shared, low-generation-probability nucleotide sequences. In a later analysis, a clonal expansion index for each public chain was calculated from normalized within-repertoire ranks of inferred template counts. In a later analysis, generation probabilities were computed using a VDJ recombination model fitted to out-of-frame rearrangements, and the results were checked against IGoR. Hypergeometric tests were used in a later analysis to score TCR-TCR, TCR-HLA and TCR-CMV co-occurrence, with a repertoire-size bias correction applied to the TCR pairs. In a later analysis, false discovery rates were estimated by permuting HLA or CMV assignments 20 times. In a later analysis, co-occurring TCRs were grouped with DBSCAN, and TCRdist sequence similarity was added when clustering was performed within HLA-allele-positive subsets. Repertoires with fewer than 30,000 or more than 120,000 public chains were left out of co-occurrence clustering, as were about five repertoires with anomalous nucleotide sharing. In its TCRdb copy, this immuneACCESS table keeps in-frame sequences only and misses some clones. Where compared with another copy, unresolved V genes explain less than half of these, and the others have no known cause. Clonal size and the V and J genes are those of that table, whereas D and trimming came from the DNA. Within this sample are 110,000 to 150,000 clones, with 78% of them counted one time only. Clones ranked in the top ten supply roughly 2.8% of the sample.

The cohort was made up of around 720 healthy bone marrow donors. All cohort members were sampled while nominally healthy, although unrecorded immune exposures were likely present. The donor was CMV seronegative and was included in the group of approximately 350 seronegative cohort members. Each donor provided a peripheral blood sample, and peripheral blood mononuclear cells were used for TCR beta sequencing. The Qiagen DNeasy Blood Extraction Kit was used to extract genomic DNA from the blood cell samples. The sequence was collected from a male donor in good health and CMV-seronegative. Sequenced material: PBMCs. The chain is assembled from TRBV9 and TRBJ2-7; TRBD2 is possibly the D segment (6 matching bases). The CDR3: CASSVAGESSYEQYF. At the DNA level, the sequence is TGTGCCAGCAGCGTAGCGGGGGAGAGCTCCTACGAGCAGTACTTC.